Below, one T cell receptor beta chain is given with its context. This clone was found a few times. The specificity of this receptor is unknown. No per-base quality is available; no much larger clone lies one base away. These data are taken from a study of shared clonotypes between healthy human individuals (dated by TCRdb to 2018 to 2021). A note on the overall study: A few men and a couple of women, aged 18 to 49 years, made up the cohort. Per donor, three plates each were used for CD4 naive and CD4 memory, two for CD8 naive, and one for CD8 memory. Blood TCR repertoires of 5 or 6 healthy adults were deeply sequenced to estimate repertoire size and the extent of clonotype sharing between individuals. To increase sequencing depth and limit assay-specific biases, different laboratories used diverse techniques to prepare libraries and sequence TCR repertoires. Leukapheresis yielded between about 0.94 and 9.5 billion PBMCs per donor. Study-wide conclusions, independent of this receptor: Sharing across four donors was observed for 5% to 6.5% of naive CD4, about 4% of naive CD8, over 2% of memory CD4, and around 0.4% of memory CD8 clonotypes. Sampling was restricted to blood, and TCR repertoires in tissue are likely to differ from TCR repertoires in blood. Higher generation probabilities were observed for clonotypes shared by all four sorted-subset donors than for non-shared clonotypes. The small number of donors limited the genetic and exposure-history diversity represented. Based on pairwise subsampling, the degree of clonotype sharing among donors was expected to be affected by sequencing depth. Incomplete sequencing was indicated by rarefaction of sorted-subset datasets, despite the large sequencing depth. Naive subsets generally had larger estimated clonotype richness than memory subsets did.

Using the deep immunoSEQ assay, multiplex PCR amplified TCR CDR3 regions from genomic DNA. Genomic DNA extracted from each cell subset was distributed evenly over all wells of several immunoSEQ 96-well plates, and each plate served as one replicate. For sorted subsets, 200 to 250 ng of genomic DNA, equivalent to 25,000 to 35,000 T cell genomes, went into each replicate PCR. Purified libraries were quantified with a Qubit 3.0 fluorometer, sized on a Bioanalyzer 2100, and re-quantified with the KAPA Library Quantification kit. A separate single-read 150-cycle Illumina NextSeq 550 flow cell was used to sequence each immunoSEQ 96-well plate. On the study's bioinformatics: The immunoSEQ output contained only junctional sequences without quality scores, so filtering could not match that applied to full-length reads. Sequences were annotated with PyIR, a Python wrapper for IgBLAST v1.9, and V/J genes and CDR3 were assigned using IMGT germline references. Reads were removed for weak V/J assignments (E-value above 1e-6), missing CDR3, stop codons, out-of-frame junctions, or ambiguous translated residues. V3J clonotypes were defined as sequences sharing an identical inferred V gene, J gene, and CDR3 amino acid sequence. Percentage overlap between repertoires was calculated by dividing the number of shared unique clonotypes by the size of the smaller repertoire. Repertoire richness was assessed with RTK rarefaction, the Chao1 estimator, and Recon v2.1 estimates of unobserved clonotypes. For all TCRbeta clonotypes obtained by the gDNA method from four donors, generation probabilities were computed with OLGA. TCRdb took over this immuneACCESS table, retaining in-frame rearrangements with V and J assigned. Such tables are incomplete; in checked studies, under half of the missing clones stem from an unresolved V gene, and the remainder is unexplained. V and J calls plus clone size are reproduced from that table; the DNA served to infer D and trimming. This sample lists a few million clones; just over 90% were detected once. 0.3% to 0.4% of the sample comes from the top ten.

The donors were healthy, HIV-negative adults with no recently reported acute infections or vaccinations. All donors were Caucasian adults living in Nashville, Tennessee, USA. CD4+ T cells were enriched through magnetic negative selection, after which naive cells were positively selected on CD45RA and the remaining negative fraction served as the memory subset. After blood collection by leukapheresis, PBMCs were isolated using Ficoll-Histopaque density gradient centrifugation and then cryopreserved in the vapor phase of liquid nitrogen. Analytical flow cytometry was used to check the purity and quantity of every magnetically sorted T cell population. Genomic DNA was isolated from every sorted fraction and measured by UV absorbance on a Nanodrop 2000c. The clonotype comes from a young man in good health. Some clones in this sample may be carry-over from other donors' samples. The material sequenced was naive CD4+ T cells from PBMCs. Interpreted using the paper, the cell subset or site label stands for: CD45RA+ positively selected.

The nucleotide sequence is given as TGTGCCAGCAGTTCCATCGATCAGGGACACTATGGCTACACCTTC. Translation gives CASSSIDQGHYGYTF. The V gene is TRBV28 and the J gene is TRBJ1-2; TRBD1 is perhaps the D gene, given 5 matching bases. Looking up the germline V gene yields CDR1 MDHEN and CDR2 SYDVKM. V lost 4 bases and J lost 3 bases; the stretch between them is 15 bases long. Including the terminal cysteine and phenylalanine, the CDR3 comprises 15 residues. Kept here is only the CDR3 DNA, which spans 45 bases and is read in frame from base 1.